This entry features one T cell receptor (beta chain) sequence. As yet, its antigen is unknown. This entry is derived from a study of cytomegalovirus exposure and HLA in healthy donors. Findings and limits, study-wide: 16,951 TCR beta sequences were associated with HLA alleles at 0.05 false discovery rate in a later analysis.

The PCR ran on 60 Vbeta and 13 Jbeta primers. The assay was immunoSEQ multiplex PCR, and TCRdb's table has in-frame clones only and misses some. Here the sample spans about 170,000 clones, about 85% being singletons. Germline CDR1 SGHVS, CDR2 FNYEAQ. The CDR3 totals 15 residues. After removal of 2 bases from V and 4 bases from J, the junction contained 2 bases not matched to a gene. The chain recombines TRBV7-6 with TRBJ2-1, with TRBD2 matching over 10 bases. This receptor was taken from a man aged 25-40 years in good health and CMV-seropositive. The sequenced material came from PBMCs. DNA of the CDR3: TGTGCCAGCAGCTTACTAGCGGGGGTTTACAATGAGCAGTTCTTC. This encodes CASSLLAGVYNEQFF.